This T cell receptor beta chain was sequenced for a study of CD4 T cell repertoires in COVID-19. On the study more broadly: CFSE-low cells expanded approximately eleven days with IL-2, then restimulated with other coronavirus spikes.

Only in-frame clones appear in the TCRdb table, and some are missing; sequencing was by immunoSEQ multiplex PCR. There are approximately 24,000 clones in the sample; roughly 92% occur only once, and about 0.66% lies in the top ten. General study findings and limits: Between about 6 and 28% of SARS-CoV-2 clonotypes also appeared in SARS-CoV and/or HKU1 spike cultures. Two or all three memory subsets shared several highly expanded SARS-CoV-2-reactive clonotypes.

This clone was observed once. Its specificity is not known. The memory T cells were sequenced right after ex vivo isolation, without culture. CDR3 length: 15 amino acids. Trimming pared 4 bases from V and 2 bases from J, leaving 12 bases between. Germline CDR1 reads MNHNY; CDR2 reads SVGAGI (reference sequence). The sample consisted of circulating follicular helper CD4+ T cells (cTfh) from blood, taken before the COVID-19 pandemic. This chain connects TRBV6-6 to TRBJ1-5; tentative D call: TRBD1 (6 bases). The sequence came from a human donor who had COVID-19. The CDR3 region has the DNA TGTGCCAGCAGTTGGGGGGGCAGTGGCAATCAGCCCCAGCATTTT. Residues: CASSWGGSGNQPQHF.